Here is one T cell receptor (beta chain) with its context. V was pared by 1 base and J by 4 bases, with 19 bases between. Germline V gives CDR1 SEHNR, CDR2 FQNEAQ (reference sequence). This CDR3 region has 17 residues. The data belong to a study of blood T cell repertoires in COVID-19. Study-level background: Donors in the United States, Italy and Spain gave samples during acute or convalescent COVID-19. The analysed material was cDNA or gDNA that came from T cells, B-cell-depleted T cells, or PBMCs.

Original handling: Nucleated cell counts were estimated from reference gene primer amplification. Profiling relied on immunoSEQ multiplex PCR, and the TCRdb table lists in-frame clones only, not all of them. V, J and clone size derive from that table, while D and trimming were established from the DNA sequence. The sample has about 120,000 clones, roughly 87% seen once. The sequence came from a man older than 75 with acute or convalescent COVID-19. The V gene is TRBV7-9, the J gene TRBJ1-2; possible D gene TRBD1, 5 bases. The sequenced sample was peripheral blood. CDR3 amino acids: CASSLDAGGPGGYGYTF. The CDR3 DNA follows: TGTGCCAGCAGCTTAGACGCGGGGGGACCGGGCGGCTATGGCTACACCTTC.